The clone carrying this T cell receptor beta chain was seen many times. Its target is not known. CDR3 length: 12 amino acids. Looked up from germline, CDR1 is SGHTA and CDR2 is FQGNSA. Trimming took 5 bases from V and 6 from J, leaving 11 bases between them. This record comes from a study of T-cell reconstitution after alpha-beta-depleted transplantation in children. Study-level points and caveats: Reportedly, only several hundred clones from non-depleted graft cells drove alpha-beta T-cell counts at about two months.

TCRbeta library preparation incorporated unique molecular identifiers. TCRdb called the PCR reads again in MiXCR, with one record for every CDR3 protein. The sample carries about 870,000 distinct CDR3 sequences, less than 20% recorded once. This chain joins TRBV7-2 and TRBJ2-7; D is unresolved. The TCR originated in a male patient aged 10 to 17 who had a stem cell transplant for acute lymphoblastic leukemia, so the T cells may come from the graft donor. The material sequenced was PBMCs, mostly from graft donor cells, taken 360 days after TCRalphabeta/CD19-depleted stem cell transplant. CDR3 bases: TGTGCCAGCAGCGCACAGTCTGGCGAGCAGTACTTC. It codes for CASSAQSGEQYF.